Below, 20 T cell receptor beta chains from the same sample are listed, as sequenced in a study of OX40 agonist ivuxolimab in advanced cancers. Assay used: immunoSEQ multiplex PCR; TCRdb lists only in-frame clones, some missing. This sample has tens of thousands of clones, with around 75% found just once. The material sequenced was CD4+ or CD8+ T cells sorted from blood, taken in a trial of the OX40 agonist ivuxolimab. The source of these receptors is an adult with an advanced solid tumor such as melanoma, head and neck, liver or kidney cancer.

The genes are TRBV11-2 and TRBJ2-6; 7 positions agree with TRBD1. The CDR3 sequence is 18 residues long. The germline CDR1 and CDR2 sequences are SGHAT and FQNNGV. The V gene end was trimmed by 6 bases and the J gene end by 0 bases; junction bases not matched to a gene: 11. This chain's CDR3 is CASRGRDSASSGANVLTF. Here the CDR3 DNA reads TGTGCCAGCAGGGGCCGGGACAGCGCCTCCTCTGGGGCCAACGTCCTGACTTTC.

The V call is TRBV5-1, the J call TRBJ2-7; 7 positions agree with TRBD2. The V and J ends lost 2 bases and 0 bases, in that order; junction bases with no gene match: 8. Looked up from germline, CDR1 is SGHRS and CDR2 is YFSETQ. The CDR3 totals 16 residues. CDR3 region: CASSFSFTGGSYEQYF. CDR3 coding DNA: TGCGCCAGCAGCTTTTCTTTCACGGGGGGCTCCTACGAGCAGTACTTC.

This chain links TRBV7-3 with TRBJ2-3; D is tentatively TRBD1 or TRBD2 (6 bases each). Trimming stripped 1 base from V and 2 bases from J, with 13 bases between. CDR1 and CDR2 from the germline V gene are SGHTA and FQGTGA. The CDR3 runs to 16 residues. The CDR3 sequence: CASSLRRGADTDTQYF. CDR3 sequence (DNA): TGTGCCAGCAGCTTAAGGAGGGGGGCCGACACAGATACGCAGTATTTT.

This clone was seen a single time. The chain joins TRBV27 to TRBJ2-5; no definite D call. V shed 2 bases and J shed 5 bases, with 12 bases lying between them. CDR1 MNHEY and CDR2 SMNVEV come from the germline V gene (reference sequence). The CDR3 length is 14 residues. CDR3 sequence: CASSLQTPWETQYF. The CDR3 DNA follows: TGTGCCAGCAGTTTACAAACCCCGTGGGAGACCCAGTACTTC.

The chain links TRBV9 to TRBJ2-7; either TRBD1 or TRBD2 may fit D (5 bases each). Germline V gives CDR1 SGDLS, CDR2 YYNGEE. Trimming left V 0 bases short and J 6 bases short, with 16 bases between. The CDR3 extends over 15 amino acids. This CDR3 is CASSVGPGPGGEQYF. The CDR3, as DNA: TGTGCCAGCAGCGTAGGTCCGGGACCGGGCGGCGAGCAGTACTTC.

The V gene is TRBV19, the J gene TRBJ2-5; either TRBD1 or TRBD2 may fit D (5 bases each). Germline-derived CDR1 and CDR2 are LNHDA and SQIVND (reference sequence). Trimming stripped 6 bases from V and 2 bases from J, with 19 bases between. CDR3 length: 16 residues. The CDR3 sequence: CASRRTGTDTQETQYF. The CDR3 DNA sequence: TGTGCCAGTAGAAGAACCGGGACGGATACACAAGAGACCCAGTACTTC.

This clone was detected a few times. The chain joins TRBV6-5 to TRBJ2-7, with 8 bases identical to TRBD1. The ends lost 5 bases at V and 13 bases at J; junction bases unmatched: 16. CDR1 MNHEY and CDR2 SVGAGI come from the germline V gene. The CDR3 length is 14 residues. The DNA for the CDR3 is TGTGCCAGCAGTCCCAACCTGAGACAGGGGAGTGGTTACTTC. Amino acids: CASSPNLRQGSGYF.

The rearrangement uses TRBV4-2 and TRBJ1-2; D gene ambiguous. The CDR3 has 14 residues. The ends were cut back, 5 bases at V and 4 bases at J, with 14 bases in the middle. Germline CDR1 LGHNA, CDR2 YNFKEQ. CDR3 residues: CASSGPRTLYGYTF. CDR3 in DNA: TGTGCCAGCAGCGGGCCCAGGACGCTCTATGGCTACACCTTC.

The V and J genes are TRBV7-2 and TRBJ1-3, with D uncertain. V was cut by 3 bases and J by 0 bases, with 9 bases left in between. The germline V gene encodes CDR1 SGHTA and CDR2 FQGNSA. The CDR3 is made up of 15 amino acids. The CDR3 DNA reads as TGTGCCAGCAGCTTGAGAGGATTCTCTGGAAACACCATATATTTT. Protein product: CASSLRGFSGNTIYF.

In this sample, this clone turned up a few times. This chain's CDR3 is CASSRQGVISTNEKLFF. As DNA, the CDR3 is TGTGCCAGCAGCCGACAGGGGGTCATTTCAACTAATGAAAAACTGTTTTTT. This rearrangement joins TRBV7-2 to TRBJ1-4; 9 nucleotides agree with TRBD1. The germline gives CDR1 SGHTA, CDR2 FQGNSA. This CDR3 has 17 residues. With 5 bases clipped from V and 0 bases from J, the junction kept 7 bases outside the gene matches.

The DNA of the CDR3 is TGTGCCAGCAGTGATACCGAAGGTTACAATCAGCCCCAGCATTTT. Protein: CASSDTEGYNQPQHF. This chain connects TRBV6-1 to TRBJ1-5; D remains unclear. The germline V gene has CDR1 MNHNS and CDR2 SASEGT. The CDR3 is 15 amino acids. V shed 3 bases and J shed 3 bases, with 12 bases lying between them.

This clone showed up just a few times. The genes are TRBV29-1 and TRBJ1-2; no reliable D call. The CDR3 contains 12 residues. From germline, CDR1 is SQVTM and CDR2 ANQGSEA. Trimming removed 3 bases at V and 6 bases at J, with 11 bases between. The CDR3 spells CSVETNGDGYTF. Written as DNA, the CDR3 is TGCAGCGTTGAGACGAATGGGGATGGCTACACCTTC.

CDR3 region: CASSPRGWAGGSLDTQYF. The CDR3 DNA sequence: TGTGCCAGCTCACCACGTGGCTGGGCGGGAGGAAGTTTGGATACGCAGTATTTT. The chain links TRBV18 to TRBJ2-3; TRBD2 matches 8 bases. Trimming at V came to 1 base and at J to 6 bases, leaving 15 bases not matched to a gene. CDR1 and CDR2 from the germline V gene are KGHSH and LQKENI. The CDR3 has 18 residues.

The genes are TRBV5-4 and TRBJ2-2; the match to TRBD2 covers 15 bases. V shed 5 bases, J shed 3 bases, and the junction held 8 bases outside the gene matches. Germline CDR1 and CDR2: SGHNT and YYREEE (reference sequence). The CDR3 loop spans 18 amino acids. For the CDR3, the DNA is TGTGCCAGCAGGCCCCGGACTAGCGGGGGGGCTTACACCGGGGAGCTGTTTTTT. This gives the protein CASRPRTSGGAYTGELFF.

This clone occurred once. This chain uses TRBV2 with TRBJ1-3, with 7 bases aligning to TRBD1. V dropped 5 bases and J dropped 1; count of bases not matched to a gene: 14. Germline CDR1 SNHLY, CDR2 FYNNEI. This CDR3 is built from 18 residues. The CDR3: CASSLTGTVGRSGNTIYF. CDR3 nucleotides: TGTGCCAGCAGTTTAACCGGGACAGTGGGGAGGTCTGGAAACACCATATATTTT.

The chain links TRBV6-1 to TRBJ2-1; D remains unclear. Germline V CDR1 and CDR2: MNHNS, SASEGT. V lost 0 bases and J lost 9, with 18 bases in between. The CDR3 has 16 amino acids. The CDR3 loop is CASSEAWLPKIGEQFF. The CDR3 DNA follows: TGTGCCAGCAGTGAAGCTTGGCTACCTAAGATAGGTGAGCAGTTCTTC.

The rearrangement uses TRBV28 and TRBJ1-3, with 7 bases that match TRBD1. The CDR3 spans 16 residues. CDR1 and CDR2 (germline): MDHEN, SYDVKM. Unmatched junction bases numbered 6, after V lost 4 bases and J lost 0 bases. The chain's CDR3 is CASSSYRGHSGNTIYF. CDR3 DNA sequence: TGTGCCAGCAGTTCCTACAGGGGCCACTCTGGAAACACCATATATTTT. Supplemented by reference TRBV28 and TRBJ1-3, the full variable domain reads DVKVTQSSRYLVKRTGEKVFLECVQDMDHENMFWYRQDPGLGLRLIYFSYDVKMKEKGDIPEGYSVSREKKERFSLILESASTNQTSMYLCASSSYRGHSGNTIYFGEGSWLTVV.

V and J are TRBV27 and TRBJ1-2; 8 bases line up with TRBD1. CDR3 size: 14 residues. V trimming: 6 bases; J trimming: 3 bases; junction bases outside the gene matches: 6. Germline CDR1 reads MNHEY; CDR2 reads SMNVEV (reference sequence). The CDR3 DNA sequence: TGTGCCAGCAGAAGACAGGGGAATGACTATGGCTACACCTTC. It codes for CASRRQGNDYGYTF.

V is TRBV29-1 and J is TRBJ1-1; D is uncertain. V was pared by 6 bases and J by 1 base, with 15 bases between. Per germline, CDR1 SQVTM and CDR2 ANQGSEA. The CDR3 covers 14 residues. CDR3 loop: CSVTPSLANTEAFF. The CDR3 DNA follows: TGCAGCGTCACACCAAGTTTGGCGAACACTGAAGCTTTCTTT.

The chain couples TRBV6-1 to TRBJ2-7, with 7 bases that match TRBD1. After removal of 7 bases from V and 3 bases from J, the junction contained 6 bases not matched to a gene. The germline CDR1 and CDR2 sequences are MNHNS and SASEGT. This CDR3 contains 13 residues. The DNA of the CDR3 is TGTGCCAGCATAGGGGACAGTGACTACGAGCAGTACTTC. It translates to CASIGDSDYEQYF.